The 24 T cell receptor beta chains in this list originate from one sample, sequenced in a study of T cell responses to AZD1222 COVID-19 vaccine. Profiled with immunoSEQ multiplex PCR; TCRdb holds only in-frame clones, not every one. The table records 150,000 to 200,000 clones, 92% of them present only once. This specimen consisted of peripheral blood, obtained on day 0 of AZD1222 vaccination. The receptors derive from an adult in good health.

The V and J genes are TRBV28 and TRBJ1-2, with 9 bases aligning to TRBD1. Germline loops: CDR1 MDHEN, CDR2 SYDVKM. The CDR3 loop spans 14 amino acids. V was clipped by 6 bases and J by 3 bases; unmatched bases: 5. The CDR3 is CASSLQGADYGYTF. CDR3 nucleotides: TGTGCCAGCAGCTTACAGGGGGCGGACTATGGCTACACCTTC.

The gene calls are TRBV7-9 and TRBJ2-7; D gene uncertain. The germline V and J ends were trimmed by 5 bases and 4 bases, with 9 bases remaining between them. Germline V gene sequence: CDR1 SEHNR, CDR2 FQNEAQ (reference sequence). The CDR3 has 12 amino acids. This CDR3 is CASSPHGYEQYF. DNA for the CDR3: TGTGCCAGCAGCCCCCACGGATACGAGCAGTACTTC.

This clone appeared once. The J gene is TRBJ1-2, the V gene TRBV5-1; 7 bases are shared with TRBD1. Germline values: CDR1 SGHRS, CDR2 YFSETQ. The V segment lost 0 bases and the J segment 3 bases; nucleotides outside the gene matches: 11. The length of the CDR3 is 17 residues. CDR3 sequence reads: CASSLGDRALGDYGYTF. The DNA for the CDR3 is TGCGCCAGCAGCTTGGGAGACAGGGCCCTTGGGGACTATGGCTACACCTTC.

The genes are TRBV7-2 and TRBJ2-1; TRBD2 might be the D (5 bases). Trimming took off 5 bases at V and 2 bases at J, with 10 bases between the two ends. Germline CDR1 is SGHTA and CDR2 is FQGNSA. The CDR3 spans 14 residues. The CDR3 reads CASSPGRAYNEQFF. The CDR3 nucleotides read TGTGCCAGCAGCCCTGGGCGGGCCTACAATGAGCAGTTCTTC.

The rearrangement joins TRBV15 to TRBJ1-5; D not certain. Germline CDR1 is LNHNV and CDR2 is YYDKDF (reference sequence). This CDR3 has 14 residues. Trimming left V 5 bases short and J 0 bases short, with 8 bases between. The chain's CDR3 is CATSAHVSNQPQHF. In DNA, the CDR3 is TGTGCCACCAGCGCGCACGTTAGCAATCAGCCCCAGCATTTT.

The chain employs TRBV7-9 and TRBJ2-5; the match to TRBD1 covers 8 bases. Per germline, CDR1 SEHNR and CDR2 FQNEAQ (reference sequence). This CDR3 has 16 residues. V trimming: 5 bases; J trimming: 5 bases; junction bases outside the gene matches: 13. CDR3 protein: CASSEQTGVSPETQYF. The CDR3 DNA reads as TGTGCCAGCAGCGAACAGACAGGGGTGTCGCCTGAGACCCAGTACTTC.

The chain joins TRBV6-1 to TRBJ2-1; tentative D call: TRBD1 (7 bases). Germline CDR1 reads MNHNS; CDR2 reads SASEGT. Trimming shortened V by 2 bases and J by 0 bases, and 17 bases separated the two germline ends. CDR3 length equals 18 residues. CDR3 DNA sequence: TGTGCCAGCAGTGAACCGGGACTCGGGACAGTCTCCTACAATGAGCAGTTCTTC. This encodes CASSEPGLGTVSYNEQFF.

CDR3 DNA: TGCGCCAGCAGCCCCGCTAACAGGAACACTGAAGCTTTCTTT. Its translation is CASSPANRNTEAFF. The rearrangement uses TRBV4-1 and TRBJ1-1; no clear D gene. The CDR3 contains 14 residues. V was trimmed by 4 bases and J by 1 base, leaving 10 bases between them. CDR1 is MGHRA and CDR2 is YSYEKL in the germline V gene.

The chain couples TRBV19 to TRBJ1-6; no firm D call. The V end lost 4 bases, the J end lost 0 bases, and 31 bases lay between the germline ends. The CDR3 covers 23 residues. Looked up from germline, CDR1 is LNHDA and CDR2 is SQIVND (reference sequence). CDR3 sequence (DNA): TGTGCCAGTAGTAGGGAGATAGTGGCTACGGCGAGGTTGGAAAGCTCCTATAATTCACCCCTCCACTTT. Its translation: CASSREIVATARLESSYNSPLHF.

This sequence joins TRBV19 and TRBJ1-4, with D hard to call. The CDR3 sequence is 15 residues long. V dropped 5 bases and J dropped 8 bases, with 18 bases sitting between them. CDR1 LNHDA and CDR2 SQIVND come from the germline V gene (reference sequence). The CDR3 is CASSQGGSPWEKLFF. The CDR3 bases are TGTGCCAGTAGTCAAGGTGGCAGCCCTTGGGAAAAACTGTTTTTT.

J is TRBJ1-2 and V is TRBV7-9; D is perhaps TRBD1 (6 bases). This CDR3 comprises 17 residues. Germline lookup yields CDR1 SEHNR and CDR2 FQNEAQ (reference sequence). V was clipped by 5 bases and J by 0 bases, with 19 bases between them. CDR3 sequence: CASSLVGGGKSNYGYTF. The CDR3 DNA sequence: TGTGCCAGCAGCCTAGTCGGGGGCGGTAAATCTAACTATGGCTACACCTTC. Together with reference TRBV7-9 and TRBJ1-2, the CDR3 gives the full variable domain: DTGVSQNPRHKITKRGQNVTFRCDPISEHNRLYWYRQTLGQGPEFLTYFQNEAQLEKSRLLSDRFSAERPKGSFSTLEIQRTEQGDSAMYLCASSLVGGGKSNYGYTFGSGTRLTVV.

CDR3 coding DNA: TGCGCCAGCAGCCAAGAGGGGCAGACCTATGGCTACACCTTC. This sequence encodes CASSQEGQTYGYTF. This chain connects TRBV4-1 to TRBJ1-2; possible D gene TRBD1, 5 bases. V lost 0 bases and J 4 bases, leaving 9 bases between the germline ends. The CDR3 has 14 amino acids. Germline V gene lookup returns CDR1 MGHRA and CDR2 YSYEKL.

The gene calls are TRBV6-2 or TRBV6-3 and TRBJ1-5; D is unclear. Germline assignment: CDR1 MNHEY and CDR2 SVGEGT. V lost 2 bases to trimming and J lost 0 bases, with 2 bases between them. The CDR3 consists of 13 residues. CDR3 sequence reads: CASSYGSNQPQHF. DNA for the CDR3: TGTGCCAGCAGTTACGGTAGCAATCAGCCCCAGCATTTT.

This clone has only one observation. A much more abundant neighbour one base away suggests this may be a read error. The rearrangement joins TRBV6-6 to TRBJ2-7; D is unresolved. The CDR3 consists of 11 residues. Germline values: CDR1 MNHNY, CDR2 SVGAGI (reference sequence). Between the trimmed V and J ends, which lost 6 bases and 1 base, there was a span of 4 bases. The DNA of the CDR3 is TGTGCCAGCAGCCCATCCTACGAGCAGTACTTC. Protein: CASSPSYEQYF.

Regarding this clone: Other DNA sequences in this sample translate to the same CDR3. The chain joins TRBV19 to TRBJ1-2, with a tentative D call TRBD1 (5 bases). The V end lost 4 bases, the J end lost 0 bases, and 12 bases lay between the germline ends. In germline, CDR1 is LNHDA, CDR2 SQIVND (reference sequence). The CDR3 loop spans 15 amino acids. The CDR3 nucleotides are TGTGCCAGTAGTACCCGGCAGGGAGCTAACTATGGCTACACCTTC. Its translation: CASSTRQGANYGYTF.

The chain has TRBV6-5 and TRBJ1-1; TRBD1 matches 8 bases. The trim removed 11 bases at V and 1 base at J, leaving 6 bases unmatched. This CDR3 is built from 13 residues. CDR1 is MNHEY and CDR2 is SVGAGI in the germline V gene. The CDR3: CAVQGARNTEAFF. CDR3 DNA: TGTGCCGTCCAGGGGGCTAGGAACACTGAAGCTTTCTTT.

This rearrangement joins TRBV19 to TRBJ2-1; TRBD2 agrees at 7 bases. The CDR3 extends over 15 amino acids. CDR1 is LNHDA, CDR2 SQIVND, per germline (reference sequence). Trimming removed 5 bases from V and 3 bases from J; junction bases left unmatched: 7. CDR3 sequence: CASSRGGLSYNEQFF. CDR3 DNA sequence: TGTGCCAGTAGTCGCGGGGGACTTAGCTACAATGAGCAGTTCTTC.

Notes on this clone: At one boundary the junction diverges from the germline segment, which might be a read error. The chain employs TRBV7-9 and TRBJ2-6; no reliable D call. This CDR3 has 13 amino acids. Germline V CDR1 and CDR2: SEHNR, FQNEAQ (reference sequence). CDR3 in amino acids: CAGRISGANVLTF. CDR3 DNA: TGTGCCGGCAGGATCTCTGGGGCCAACGTCCTGACTTTC. Looking up the rest from reference TRBV7-9 and TRBJ2-6 gives the full variable domain: DTGVSQNPRHKITKRGQNVTFRCDPISEHNRLYWYRQTLGQGPEFLTYFQNEAQLEKSRLLSDRFSAERPKGSFSTLEIQRTEQGDSAMYLCAGRISGANVLTFGAGSRLTVL.

The chain combines TRBV2 with TRBJ2-2; D is perhaps TRBD1 (5 bases). The CDR3 contains 14 residues. Germline V lookup: CDR1 SNHLY, CDR2 FYNNEI. V shed 5 bases and J shed 7 bases, with 14 bases lying between them. The CDR3 DNA is TGTGCCAGCAGTCAGCAGGGCGCAAACGGGGAGCTGTTTTTT. This gives the protein CASSQQGANGELFF.

The chain links TRBV6-5 to TRBJ2-1; TRBD1 or TRBD2 may be the D gene (5 bases each). V lost 6 bases, J lost 8 bases, and 17 bases lay in between. Germline CDR1 reads MNHEY; CDR2 reads SVGAGI. CDR3 length equals 14 residues. CDR3 sequence: CASSPGQPWDEQFF. As DNA, the CDR3 is TGTGCCAGCAGCCCGGGGCAACCATGGGATGAGCAGTTCTTC.

J is TRBJ2-7 and V is TRBV6-5; D is unresolved. The CDR3 sequence is 12 residues long. Between the trimmed V and J ends, which lost 5 bases and 4 bases, there was a span of 9 bases. CDR1 and CDR2 (germline): MNHEY, SVGAGI. In nucleotides, the CDR3 is TGTGCCAGCAGTCCCCGGCCTTACGAGCAGTACTTC. Residues: CASSPRPYEQYF.

This chain connects TRBV5-6 to TRBJ1-1; possibly TRBD1 for D (6 bases). V shed 4 bases and J shed 0 bases, with 19 bases lying between them. The germline gives CDR1 SGHDT, CDR2 YYEEEE. CDR3 length: 17 amino acids. The CDR3 spells CASSLDRGHSLNTEAFF. CDR3 coding DNA: TGTGCCAGCAGCCTGGACAGAGGACACTCTTTGAACACTGAAGCTTTCTTT.

The chain's CDR3 is CASRTGLDTGELFF. DNA for the CDR3: TGTGCCAGCAGGACAGGGTTGGACACCGGGGAGCTGTTTTTT. This chain uses TRBV6-4 with TRBJ2-2; 7 bases are a match to TRBD1. Germline CDR1 reads MRHNA; CDR2 reads SNTAGT. This CDR3 contains 14 residues. The V gene end was trimmed by 6 bases and the J gene end by 3 bases; junction bases not matched to a gene: 4.

The rearrangement links TRBV7-2 to TRBJ1-1, with 7 bases matching TRBD1. This CDR3 spans 15 amino acids. Trimming took 5 bases from V and 2 from J; bases not matched to a gene: 8. Germline loops: CDR1 SGHTA, CDR2 FQGNSA. CDR3 DNA sequence: TGTGCCAGCAGCCGCGGGACAGCACTAAACACTGAAGCTTTCTTT. This encodes CASSRGTALNTEAFF.